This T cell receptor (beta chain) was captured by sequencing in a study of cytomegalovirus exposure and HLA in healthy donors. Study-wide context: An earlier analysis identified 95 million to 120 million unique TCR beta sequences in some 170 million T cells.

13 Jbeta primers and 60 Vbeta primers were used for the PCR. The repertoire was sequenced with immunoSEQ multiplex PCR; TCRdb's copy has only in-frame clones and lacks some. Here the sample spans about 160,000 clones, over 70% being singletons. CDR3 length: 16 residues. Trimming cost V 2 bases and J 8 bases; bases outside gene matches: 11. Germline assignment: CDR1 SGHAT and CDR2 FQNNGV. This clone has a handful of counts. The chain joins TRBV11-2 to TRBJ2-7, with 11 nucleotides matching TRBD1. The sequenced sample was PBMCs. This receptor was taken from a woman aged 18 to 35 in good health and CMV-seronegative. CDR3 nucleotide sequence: TGTGCCAGCAGCTTAAGTTCGTCAGGACAGGGGGCTCAGCAGTACTTC. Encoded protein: CASSLSSSGQGAQQYF.